This passage covers 6 T cell receptor beta chains from one sample sequenced in a study of T cell responses to AZD1222 COVID-19 vaccine. Produced via immunoSEQ multiplex PCR; TCRdb's table is partial and in-frame only. The sample lists 140,000 or so clones; 88% were seen once. The specimen was peripheral blood, collected 28 days after the second dose of the MenACWY control vaccine. The receptors come from an adult who received the MenACWY meningococcal vaccine as a control.

CDR3 coding DNA: TGTGCTAGTGGTTTGGGACAGGGGGCTGGAAACACCATATATTTT. Protein sequence: CASGLGQGAGNTIYF. The chain couples TRBV12-5 to TRBJ1-3; 9 bases are a match to TRBD1. Trimming at V came to 1 base and at J to 2 bases, leaving 0 bases not matched to a gene. In germline, CDR1 is LGHNT, CDR2 FRNRAP. The CDR3 length is 15 residues. Full variable domain (missing parts from reference TRBV12-5 and TRBJ1-3): DARVTQTPRHKVTEMGQEVTMRCQPILGHNTVFWYRQTMMQGLELLAYFRNRAPLDDSGMPKDRFSAEMPDATLATLKIQPSEPRDSAVYFCASGLGQGAGNTIYFGEGSWLTVV.

The chain uses TRBV28 and TRBJ1-2; 7 bases are a match to TRBD1. Trimming took 11 bases from V and 6 from J; bases not matched to a gene: 6. This CDR3 is 11 amino acids long. Germline CDR1 MDHEN, CDR2 SYDVKM. As DNA, the CDR3 is TGTGCCGGGCAAACAGGGGATGGCTACACCTTC. Translating it yields CAGQTGDGYTF.

CDR3 in amino acids: CASSLDPGADEQFF. The CDR3 DNA is TGTGCCAGCAGCTTAGATCCGGGAGCGGATGAGCAGTTCTTC. The gene calls are TRBV7-2 and TRBJ2-1; the D gene is possibly TRBD2 (6 bases). V lost 1 base and J 8 bases, leaving 12 bases between the germline ends. This CDR3 has 14 amino acids. Germline V CDR1 and CDR2: SGHTA, FQGNSA.

V usage is TRBV29-1 and J usage is TRBJ2-2; the match to TRBD1 covers 11 bases. Germline loops: CDR1 SQVTM, CDR2 ANQGSEA. Trimming at V came to 5 bases and at J to 3 bases, leaving 11 bases not matched to a gene. This CDR3 spans 17 amino acids. The CDR3 region has the DNA TGCAGCGTTTATGACGAGGACAGGGGGCAATACACCGGGGAGCTGTTTTTT. It encodes CSVYDEDRGQYTGELFF.

The rearrangement joins TRBV3-1 (or the pseudogene TRBV3-2) to TRBJ2-1, with D perhaps TRBD2 (5 bases). The CDR3 runs 14 residues. Trimming stripped 3 bases from V and 8 bases from J, with 14 bases between. CDR1 LGHDT and CDR2 YNNKEL come from the germline V gene (reference sequence). CDR3: CASSQRAGQDEQFF. In DNA form, the CDR3 reads TGTGCCAGCAGCCAGCGGGCCGGCCAGGATGAGCAGTTCTTC.

The gene calls are TRBV4-3 and TRBJ2-7; D possibly corresponds to TRBD1 (5 bases). The CDR3 is made up of 17 amino acids. Deletions cut 4 bases from V and 5 bases from J, with 24 bases between. Germline loops: CDR1 LGHNA, CDR2 YSLEER. This CDR3 reads CASSPGSRSRTYDEQYF. In DNA form, the CDR3 reads TGCGCCAGCAGCCCCGGAAGTAGGTCTCGGACATACGACGAGCAGTACTTC.